The 5 T cell receptor beta chains below were found in one sample sequenced in a study of blood T cell repertoires in COVID-19. Generated by immunoSEQ multiplex PCR, the TCRdb table keeps only in-frame clones and is missing some. Found here are around 300,000 clones, around 85% of them singletons; the top ten hold more than 6%. Sequencing was carried out using peripheral blood. The receptors derive from a human donor in a cohort sampled during active COVID-19.

The chain combines TRBV6-5 with TRBJ1-2; D is possibly TRBD1 (6 bases). The CDR3 sequence is 15 residues long. Germline V gene data show CDR1 as MNHEY and CDR2 as SVGAGI. The V and J ends lost 4 bases and 9 bases respectively, with 21 bases between them. The CDR3 DNA is TGTGCCAGCAGTTCTCCAACCGGGACACTGAGGAGCTACACCTTC. It translates to CASSSPTGTLRSYTF.

This chain joins TRBV4-2 and TRBJ1-5, with D maybe TRBD1 (6 bases). Germline V gene sequence: CDR1 LGHNA, CDR2 YNFKEQ. The CDR3 is 15 amino acids. V shed 4 bases and J shed 5 bases, with 15 bases lying between them. The DNA of the CDR3 is TGTGCCAGCAGCCGTAATCGAGGGGGATATCAGCCCCAGCATTTT. It is translated as CASSRNRGGYQPQHF.

The genes are TRBV7-9 and TRBJ2-7, with TRBD1 matching 7 bases. Germline-derived CDR1 and CDR2 are SEHNR and FQNEAQ (reference sequence). J lost 1 base, V lost 5 bases, and 8 bases had no gene match. The CDR3 contains 15 residues. Here the CDR3 DNA reads TGTGCCAGCAGCCCAAAGGTGGACAGGTCCTACGAGCAGTACTTC. Protein sequence: CASSPKVDRSYEQYF.

CDR3 loop: CASSETAGGRNEQFF. For the CDR3, the DNA is TGTGCCAGCAGTGAAACAGCGGGGGGGCGCAATGAGCAGTTCTTC. V and J are TRBV6-1 and TRBJ2-1; 10 positions agree with TRBD2. Germline lookup yields CDR1 MNHNS and CDR2 SASEGT. Trimming removed 2 bases from V and 6 bases from J; junction bases left unmatched: 4. This CDR3 has 15 amino acids.

Here the CDR3 DNA reads TGTGCCACCAGTGATACGACAGACTCTGGAAACACCATATATTTT. This sequence encodes CATSDTTDSGNTIYF. The V call is TRBV24-1, the J call TRBJ1-3; the D gene is possibly TRBD1 (5 bases). From germline, CDR1 is KGHDR and CDR2 SFDVKD. The CDR3 has 15 amino acids. The ends were cut back, 3 bases at V and 0 bases at J, with 8 bases in the middle.